These 22 T cell receptor beta chains originate from one sample sequenced in a study of shared clonotypes between healthy human individuals. Sequencing was performed with immunoSEQ multiplex PCR; in TCRdb, only in-frame clones are kept and a portion is missing. The table records approximately 710,000 clones, less than 95% of them present only once. Sequenced input: memory CD8+ T cells from PBMCs. Subset in this sample: CD45RO+ cells pooled with CCR7-negative TemRA cells. These receptors were obtained from a man between 18 and 35 years old in good health. Some clones in this sample may be carry-over from other donors' samples.

The chain carries TRBV10-2 and TRBJ1-2, with D possibly being TRBD1 (5 bases). V lost 5 bases and J lost 0, with 16 bases in between. Germline V gene lookup returns CDR1 WSHSY and CDR2 SAAADI. The CDR3 has 16 amino acids. The CDR3 spells CASSFFLGETNYGYTF. The CDR3 nucleotides read TGCGCCAGCAGTTTTTTTTTGGGGGAGACTAACTATGGCTACACCTTC.

This clone was counted a few times. A junction end diverges from the germline sequence, so it may reflect a read error. The chain joins TRBV9 to TRBJ1-2; possible D gene TRBD1, 5 bases. This CDR3 comprises 9 residues. The germline V gene encodes CDR1 SGDLS and CDR2 YYNGEE. CDR3 coding DNA: TGTGCCAGCAGCGTAGACGGGGGCTTC. The encoded protein is CASSVDGGF. The whole variable domain, remainder taken from reference TRBV9 and TRBJ1-2, is DSGVTQTPKHLITATGQRVTLRCSPRSGDLSVYWYQQSLDQGLQFLIQYYNGEERAKGNILERFSAQQFPDLHSELNLSSLELGDSALYFCASSVDGGFGSGTRLTVV.

J is TRBJ1-1 and V is TRBV28; D might be TRBD1 (6 bases). Trimming cost V 4 bases and J 11 bases, with 17 bases left between them. The germline CDR1 and CDR2 sequences are MDHEN and SYDVKM. The CDR3 runs 13 residues. The CDR3 loop is CASSSRDNDLAFF. Here the CDR3 DNA reads TGTGCCAGCAGTTCGCGGGACAACGATCTCGCTTTCTTT.

This clone was seen more than once but under ten times. This chain uses TRBV7-9 with TRBJ1-5, with D unclear. This CDR3 contains 13 residues. The V gene's germline CDR1 is SEHNR and CDR2 FQNEAQ (reference sequence). V was pared by 5 bases and J by 7 bases, with 12 bases between. Here the CDR3 DNA reads TGTGCCAGCAGCCAAGAGGCCGGGCAGCCCCAGCATTTT. Translation gives CASSQEAGQPQHF.

The chain joins TRBV11-1 to TRBJ2-7; TRBD2 matches 7 bases. CDR1 SGHAT and CDR2 FQDESV come from the germline V gene (reference sequence). The CDR3 spans 16 residues. The V segment lost 4 bases and the J segment 3 bases; nucleotides outside the gene matches: 12. This CDR3 reads CASSSGARGLNYEQYF. In DNA, the CDR3 is TGTGCCAGCAGCTCTGGAGCTAGGGGACTAAACTACGAGCAGTACTTC.

A remark on this clone: This sample includes further DNA sequences coding for the same CDR3. The chain has TRBV27 and TRBJ2-1; D is uncertain. Germline V gives CDR1 MNHEY, CDR2 SMNVEV (reference sequence). Between the trimmed V and J ends, which lost 2 bases and 0 bases, there was a span of 2 bases. The CDR3 sequence is 13 residues long. CDR3 in DNA: TGTGCCAGCAGTTTAGGCTCCTACAATGAGCAGTTCTTC. Translation: CASSLGSYNEQFF.

V and J are TRBV28 and TRBJ2-7; possible D gene TRBD1, 6 bases. V lost 3 bases and J 0 bases, leaving 18 bases between the germline ends. The CDR3 totals 17 residues. Germline V lookup: CDR1 MDHEN, CDR2 SYDVKM. The CDR3 sequence: CASSLVGGQFSSYEQYF. CDR3 DNA: TGTGCCAGCAGTTTGGTCGGAGGACAGTTTAGCTCCTACGAGCAGTACTTC. The full variable domain, its missing parts supplied by reference TRBV28 and TRBJ2-7, is DVKVTQSSRYLVKRTGEKVFLECVQDMDHENMFWYRQDPGLGLRLIYFSYDVKMKEKGDIPEGYSVSREKKERFSLILESASTNQTSMYLCASSLVGGQFSSYEQYFGPGTRLTVT.

This clone was observed once. This chain links TRBV9 with TRBJ2-1; TRBD2 agrees at 10 bases. The CDR3 extends over 15 amino acids. The V gene's germline CDR1 is SGDLS and CDR2 YYNGEE. With 6 bases clipped from V and 6 bases from J, the junction kept 9 bases outside the gene matches. The CDR3 region has the DNA TGTGCCAGCACCCCGGGAAGCGGGAGGGCCAATGAGCAGTTCTTC. Translated: CASTPGSGRANEQFF.

Here the CDR3 DNA reads TGTGCCAGCAGTTTACCCCCGGGACAGGGAGGGGAAAAACTGTTTTTT. As protein: CASSLPPGQGGEKLFF. The chain combines TRBV27 with TRBJ1-4; 9 positions match TRBD1. Germline CDR1 and CDR2: MNHEY and SMNVEV (reference sequence). The V segment lost 2 bases and the J segment 8 bases; nucleotides outside the gene matches: 9. This CDR3 comprises 16 residues.

For this clone: The sample holds other DNA sequences that translate to the same CDR3. V usage is TRBV9 and J usage is TRBJ2-6; a possible D gene is TRBD1 (6 bases). Trimming took 2 bases from V and 2 from J, leaving 8 bases between them. The CDR3 is 15 amino acids. The germline gives CDR1 SGDLS, CDR2 YYNGEE. The CDR3 loop reads CASSVGGTGANVLTF. In nucleotides, the CDR3 is TGTGCCAGCAGCGTTGGGGGCACTGGGGCCAACGTCCTGACTTTC.

The chain joins TRBV6-1 to TRBJ1-4, with D maybe TRBD1 (6 bases). The V end was cut by 0 bases, the J end by 8 bases, with 10 bases between. The CDR3 runs 14 residues. Germline V gives CDR1 MNHNS, CDR2 SASEGT. The CDR3 sequence is CASSEARGVEKLFF. CDR3 DNA: TGTGCCAGCAGTGAAGCCAGGGGAGTCGAAAAACTGTTTTTT.

Many counts were recorded for this clone. Within the sample, other DNA sequences also encode this same CDR3. The chain couples TRBV27 to TRBJ2-3; D remains ambiguous. Trimming removed 3 bases from V and 5 bases from J, with 3 bases in between. The length of the CDR3 is 11 residues. Germline V gene data show CDR1 as MNHEY and CDR2 as SMNVEV (reference sequence). CDR3 in DNA: TGTGCCAGCAGTTTTGGAGATACGCAGTATTTT. Amino acid sequence: CASSFGDTQYF.

The gene calls are TRBV9 and TRBJ1-5, with D tentatively TRBD1 (6 bases). Germline V gives CDR1 SGDLS, CDR2 YYNGEE. The CDR3 totals 15 residues. Trimming left V 3 bases short and J 6 bases short, with 16 bases between. CDR3 sequence (DNA): TGTGCCAGCAGCGCGGACAGCGCCTTCGGTCAGCCCCAGCATTTT. This gives the protein CASSADSAFGQPQHF.

The chain joins TRBV4-3 to TRBJ1-1; no clear D. The V and J ends lost 4 bases and 3 bases respectively, with 18 bases between them. The germline gives CDR1 LGHNA, CDR2 YSLEER. This CDR3 has 16 residues. CDR3 in amino acids: CASSPYSTEVDTEAFF. The CDR3 coding sequence is TGCGCCAGCAGCCCCTACTCGACGGAGGTGGACACTGAAGCTTTCTTT.

This clone has a handful of counts. The genes are TRBV5-4 and TRBJ2-1; no firm D call. The germline V and J ends were trimmed by 1 base and 1 base, with 3 bases remaining between them. CDR1 and CDR2 from the germline V gene are SGHNT and YYREEE (reference sequence). This CDR3 has 13 amino acids. This CDR3 is CASSLQSYNEQFF. For the CDR3, the DNA is TGTGCCAGCAGCTTGCAGTCCTACAATGAGCAGTTCTTC.

The chain recombines TRBV15 with TRBJ2-7; 8 bases fit TRBD1. Germline V gene lookup returns CDR1 LNHNV and CDR2 YYDKDF (reference sequence). V shed 0 bases and J 0 bases; nucleotides not matched to a gene: 1. CDR3 length: 15 amino acids. The DNA for the CDR3 is TGTGCCACCAGCAGAGAACAGGGGGGCTCCTACGAGCAGTACTTC. As protein: CATSREQGGSYEQYF.

This clone was seen a few times. The rearrangement joins TRBV11-2 to TRBJ1-4, with 7 bases identical to TRBD1. Trimming at V came to 5 bases and at J to 13 bases, leaving 19 bases not matched to a gene. The CDR3 runs 16 residues. Germline CDR1 is SGHAT and CDR2 is FQNNGV. DNA of the CDR3: TGTGCCAGCAGCCCGATGGAGACAGGGCTCCTCGGGGCACTGTTTTTT. Translated: CASSPMETGLLGALFF.

Here the CDR3 reads CASSLRVGTGDTYQPQHF. The DNA of the CDR3 is TGTGCCAGCAGTCTTCGTGTAGGAACAGGGGACACTTATCAGCCCCAGCATTTT. The chain has TRBV28 and TRBJ1-5, with TRBD1 identical over 7 bases. CDR1 MDHEN and CDR2 SYDVKM come from the germline V gene. Losses at the gene ends were 5 bases for V and 5 bases for J; bases not matched to a gene: 18. This CDR3 region has 18 residues. The full variable domain, its missing parts supplied by reference TRBV28 and TRBJ1-5, is DVKVTQSSRYLVKRTGEKVFLECVQDMDHENMFWYRQDPGLGLRLIYFSYDVKMKEKGDIPEGYSVSREKKERFSLILESASTNQTSMYLCASSLRVGTGDTYQPQHFGDGTRLSIL.

The rearrangement joins TRBV28 to TRBJ2-6; D is unresolved. V was trimmed by 6 bases and J by 6 bases, leaving 12 bases between them. This CDR3 has 14 amino acids. The germline V gene encodes CDR1 MDHEN and CDR2 SYDVKM. In DNA, the CDR3 is TGTGCCAGCAGAGAACCGTCCCTGGCCAACGTCCTGACTTTC. This gives the protein CASREPSLANVLTF. Together with reference TRBV28 and TRBJ2-6, the CDR3 gives the full variable domain: DVKVTQSSRYLVKRTGEKVFLECVQDMDHENMFWYRQDPGLGLRLIYFSYDVKMKEKGDIPEGYSVSREKKERFSLILESASTNQTSMYLCASREPSLANVLTFGAGSRLTVL.

As DNA, the CDR3 is TGCGCCAGCAGCGTGACAGGGCTGGGCACTGAAGCTTTCTTT. Translated: CASSVTGLGTEAFF. The chain is built from TRBV5-1 and TRBJ1-1; 7 bases are a match to TRBD1. With 4 bases clipped from V and 4 bases from J, the junction kept 7 bases outside the gene matches. There are 14 residues in the CDR3. Germline V gives CDR1 SGHRS, CDR2 YFSETQ.

This chain connects TRBV19 to TRBJ2-1; D is ambiguous. The V end lost 3 bases, the J end lost 10 bases, and 13 bases lay between the germline ends. This CDR3 has 13 amino acids. Germline V gene lookup returns CDR1 LNHDA and CDR2 SQIVND (reference sequence). As DNA, the CDR3 is TGTGCCAGTAGTATTTCGACCCGACGGGAGCAGTTCTTC. Its protein product is CASSISTRREQFF.

This clone has just a few counts. The gene calls are TRBV5-6 and TRBJ1-1; D gene uncertain. The CDR3 has 12 amino acids. V lost 0 bases, J lost 11 bases, and 11 bases lay in between. Germline CDR1 reads SGHDT; CDR2 reads YYEEEE. The CDR3 DNA reads TGTGCCAGCAGCTTGGGCGGACGTCAGGCTTTCTTT. Translation gives CASSLGGRQAFF.